The 31 T cell receptor beta chains reported below all come from one sample, sequenced in a study of cytomegalovirus exposure and HLA in healthy donors. PCR was performed using 60 Vbeta and 13 Jbeta primers. Some clones are missing from TCRdb's copy, which holds only in-frame ones; the method was immunoSEQ multiplex PCR. The sample has around 180,000 clones, less than 85% seen once; the top ten hold 5.7%. Material: PBMCs. These receptor sequences come from a man aged 40-49 years in good health and CMV-seronegative.

V usage is TRBV4-1 and J usage is TRBJ1-5; D not resolved. The CDR3 length is 15 residues. Germline CDR1 is MGHRA and CDR2 is YSYEKL. V was trimmed by 4 bases and J by 0 bases, leaving 10 bases between them. CDR3 region: CASSPGRFSNQPQHF. CDR3 bases: TGCGCCAGCAGCCCGGGTCGGTTTAGCAATCAGCCCCAGCATTTT.

This chain uses TRBV10-3 with TRBJ1-1; 8 bases line up with TRBD1. This CDR3 has 15 amino acids. The junction had 9 bases not matched to a gene; V was cut back by 4 bases and J by 5 bases. Germline V CDR1 and CDR2: ENHRY, SYGVKD. The CDR3 nucleotides read TGTGCCATCAGTGGTCCATGGGACAGGCGGACTGAAGCTTTCTTT. Its protein is CAISGPWDRRTEAFF.

The V gene is TRBV2, the J gene TRBJ1-6, with no clear D. The CDR3 spans 12 residues. Per germline, CDR1 SNHLY and CDR2 FYNNEI. V was shortened by 4 bases and J by 7 bases, with 5 bases between the two germline ends. The chain's CDR3 is CASSGGNSPLHF. The CDR3 nucleotides are TGTGCCAGCAGTGGAGGAAATTCACCCCTCCACTTT.

This clone was detected once. The gene calls are TRBV19 and TRBJ2-3; tentatively, D is TRBD2 (6 bases). The CDR3 spans 14 residues. The V and J ends lost 5 bases and 6 bases respectively, with 15 bases between them. The germline CDR1 and CDR2 sequences are LNHDA and SQIVND (reference sequence). DNA for the CDR3: TGTGCCAGTAGTTTCAGGACGGCGGGGGATACGCAGTATTTT. Its translation: CASSFRTAGDTQYF.

This clone was detected only a few times. This chain uses TRBV2 with TRBJ2-2, with TRBD1 matching 7 bases. The CDR3 is 15 residues long. The V segment lost 5 bases and the J segment 0 bases; nucleotides outside the gene matches: 3. In germline, CDR1 is SNHLY, CDR2 FYNNEI. The CDR3 reads CASSRGQSNTGELFF. The CDR3 bases are TGTGCCAGCAGTAGGGGACAGTCGAACACCGGGGAGCTGTTTTTT.

V and J are TRBV19 and TRBJ2-4; unclear D gene. Deletions cut 6 bases from V and 3 bases from J, with 12 bases between. The germline CDR1 and CDR2 sequences are LNHDA and SQIVND (reference sequence). The CDR3 consists of 14 residues. This CDR3 reads CASRMRQIKNIQYF. As DNA, the CDR3 is TGTGCCAGTAGGATGAGGCAGATCAAAAACATTCAGTACTTC.

The chain recombines TRBV7-2 with TRBJ2-5; 13 nucleotides match TRBD2. The trim removed 5 bases at V and 5 bases at J, leaving 11 bases unmatched. This CDR3 has 17 amino acids. CDR1 and CDR2 from the germline V gene are SGHTA and FQGNSA. CDR3 sequence: CASSIRGLAGRRETQYF. In DNA form, the CDR3 reads TGTGCCAGCAGCATACGGGGACTAGCGGGACGAAGGGAGACCCAGTACTTC.

This chain joins TRBV7-2 and TRBJ2-5; 8 bases fit TRBD2. The CDR3 sequence is 15 residues long. Germline CDR1 reads SGHTA; CDR2 reads FQGNSA. V lost 2 bases, J lost 4 bases, and 6 bases stayed unmatched. CDR3 nucleotide sequence: TGTGCCAGCAGCTTAACCGTAGCGGGGAGAGAGACCCAGTACTTC. This gives the protein CASSLTVAGRETQYF. Variable domain in full (rest from reference TRBV7-2 and TRBJ2-5): GAGVSQSPSNKVTEKGKDVELRCDPISGHTALYWYRQSLGQGLEFLIYFQGNSAPDKSGLPSDRFSAERTGGSVSTLTIQRTQQEDSAVYLCASSLTVAGRETQYFGPGTRLLVL.

The chain links TRBV5-1 to TRBJ2-7; TRBD2 matches at 13 bases. Germline V gene data show CDR1 as SGHRS and CDR2 as YFSETQ. The length of the CDR3 is 16 residues. With V trimmed by 4 bases and J by 2 bases, 6 bases remained unmatched. The CDR3 bases are TGCGCCAGCAGCCTGGGAGGGACTAGCGGGGCCTACGAGCAGTACTTC. Translation: CASSLGGTSGAYEQYF.

The V and J genes are TRBV5-1 and TRBJ1-6; D is perhaps TRBD1 (6 bases). Germline CDR1 reads SGHRS; CDR2 reads YFSETQ. V dropped 4 bases and J dropped 9 bases, with 8 bases sitting between them. The CDR3 totals 12 residues. The CDR3 loop reads CASSPRGSPLHF. The CDR3 DNA follows: TGCGCCAGCAGCCCCAGGGGTTCACCCCTCCACTTT.

The chain links TRBV5-1 to TRBJ2-3, with D possibly matching TRBD2 (7 bases). From germline, CDR1 is SGHRS and CDR2 YFSETQ. Trimming cost V 5 bases and J 3 bases, with 10 bases left between them. CDR3 length: 13 residues. CDR3 DNA sequence: TGCGCCAGCAGTAGGGGGGGAACAGATACGCAGTATTTT. This gives the protein CASSRGGTDTQYF.

This clone has only one observation. This sequence joins TRBV18 and TRBJ1-6, with D possibly being TRBD1 (6 bases). CDR3 length: 16 residues. V dropped 1 base and J dropped 10 bases, with 17 bases sitting between them. CDR1 KGHSH and CDR2 LQKENI come from the germline V gene. The CDR3 is CASSPQAGGSESPLHF. DNA for the CDR3: TGTGCCAGCTCACCACAAGCGGGGGGCTCGGAATCACCCCTCCACTTT.

This clone occurred once. The chain is built from TRBV7-9 and TRBJ2-7, with a weak D call TRBD1 (6 bases). The CDR3 totals 16 residues. Trimming left V 5 bases short and J 3 bases short, with 20 bases between. The V gene's germline CDR1 is SEHNR and CDR2 FQNEAQ (reference sequence). The CDR3 DNA follows: TGTGCCAGCAGCCACCTCCTTTCAGGGGTCAACTACGAGCAGTACTTC. Its protein is CASSHLLSGVNYEQYF.

The CDR3 region is CASSLAGEGRKNIQYF. Here the CDR3 DNA reads TGTGCCAGCAGCTTAGCGGGGGAGGGTCGGAAAAACATTCAGTACTTC. V gene TRBV7-9 combines with J gene TRBJ2-4; TRBD2 aligns across 7 bases. The CDR3 is 16 residues long. Germline assignment: CDR1 SEHNR and CDR2 FQNEAQ (reference sequence). The V segment lost 0 bases and the J segment 4 bases; nucleotides outside the gene matches: 6.

The chain employs TRBV7-6 and TRBJ1-2; tentatively, D is TRBD1 (6 bases). Germline V lookup: CDR1 SGHVS, CDR2 FNYEAQ. The CDR3 runs 13 residues. Trimming removed 2 bases from V and 7 bases from J, with 11 bases in between. The CDR3 here is CASSLRQGSGYTF. The CDR3 DNA sequence: TGTGCCAGCAGCTTAAGGCAGGGGTCTGGCTACACCTTC.

The chain uses TRBV5-6 and TRBJ2-5, with D possibly matching TRBD2 (5 bases). The ends were cut back, 4 bases at V and 5 bases at J, with 12 bases in the middle. Germline V lookup: CDR1 SGHDT, CDR2 YYEEEE. This CDR3 has 13 residues. As DNA, the CDR3 is TGTGCCAGCAGCCCGGCCGGGGTCGAGACCCAGTACTTC. Amino acid sequence: CASSPAGVETQYF.

The CDR3 coding sequence is TGTGCCAGCTCACAGGACACGAACACTGAAGCTTTCTTT. This codes for CASSQDTNTEAFF. The V call is TRBV18, the J call TRBJ1-1; TRBD1 might be the D (5 bases). This CDR3 comprises 13 residues. The germline V and J ends were trimmed by 4 bases and 1 base, with 7 bases remaining between them. The germline gives CDR1 KGHSH, CDR2 LQKENI. Using reference TRBV18 and TRBJ1-1 for the parts outside the CDR3, the full variable domain is NAGVMQNPRHLVRRRGQEARLRCSPMKGHSHVYWYRQLPEEGLKFMVYLQKENIIDESGMPKERFSAEFPKEGPSILRIQQVVRGDSAAYFCASSQDTNTEAFFGQGTRLTVV.

The chain recombines TRBV19 with TRBJ1-5; D call uncertain. Per germline, CDR1 LNHDA and CDR2 SQIVND (reference sequence). The CDR3 totals 14 residues. V was trimmed by 5 bases and J by 2 bases, leaving 10 bases between them. The DNA for the CDR3 is TGTGCCAGTAGTCTAACCATGGGCAATCAGCCCCAGCATTTT. The encoded protein is CASSLTMGNQPQHF.

The gene calls are TRBV27 and TRBJ2-3, with 9 nucleotides matching TRBD1. Unmatched junction bases numbered 1, after V lost 6 bases and J lost 0 bases. CDR3 length: 14 amino acids. The germline gives CDR1 MNHEY, CDR2 SMNVEV (reference sequence). CDR3 nucleotide sequence: TGTGCCAGCAGGGACAGGGGTAGCACAGATACGCAGTATTTT. Translation gives CASRDRGSTDTQYF.

The V gene is TRBV27, the J gene TRBJ1-2; no reliable D call. Deletions cut 3 bases from V and 4 bases from J, with 9 bases between. CDR3 length: 13 residues. Germline loops: CDR1 MNHEY, CDR2 SMNVEV (reference sequence). CDR3 protein: CASSFAESYGYTF. CDR3 DNA: TGTGCCAGCAGTTTCGCCGAGAGCTATGGCTACACCTTC.

This clone was picked up a small number of times. The chain carries TRBV7-8 and TRBJ1-4; D gene ambiguous. The CDR3 totals 16 residues. Germline assignment: CDR1 SGHVS and CDR2 FQNEAQ. The V end lost 4 bases, the J end lost 2 bases, and 14 bases lay between the germline ends. The CDR3 spells CASSSRLGGTNEKLFF. In nucleotides, the CDR3 is TGTGCCAGCAGCTCGCGACTGGGAGGGACTAATGAAAAACTGTTTTTT.

This chain uses TRBV5-1 with TRBJ2-3, with D tentatively TRBD1 (6 bases). The CDR3 runs 15 residues. The V gene's germline CDR1 is SGHRS and CDR2 YFSETQ. Deletions cut 4 bases from V and 1 base from J, with 13 bases between. The CDR3 region is CASSHGWTGTDTQYF. CDR3 sequence (DNA): TGCGCCAGCAGCCATGGATGGACAGGCACAGATACGCAGTATTTT.

In its sample, this clone was seen a few times. This chain uses TRBV25-1 with TRBJ2-5, with TRBD1 matching over 10 bases. This CDR3 region has 18 residues. Germline lookup yields CDR1 MGHDK and CDR2 SYGVNS. J was trimmed by 5 bases and V by 3 bases; bases with no gene match: 15. CDR3 DNA: TGTGCCAGCAGTGATCGGTCCGGGACAGGGGCTTCGTTGGAGACCCAGTACTTC. Protein sequence: CASSDRSGTGASLETQYF.

The rearrangement uses TRBV30 and TRBJ2-7; 7 nucleotides agree with TRBD1. Germline CDR1 GTSNPN, CDR2 SVGIG (reference sequence). With V trimmed by 2 bases and J by 2 bases, 9 bases remained unmatched. The length of the CDR3 is 15 residues. The CDR3, as DNA: TGTGCCTGGAGTAAAGGTATCGGGACAGCCTACGAGCAGTACTTC. This codes for CAWSKGIGTAYEQYF. Variable domain in full (rest from reference TRBV30 and TRBJ2-7): SQTIHQWPATLVQPVGSPLSLECTVEGTSNPNLYWYRQAAGRGLQLLFYSVGIGQISSEVPQNLSASRPQDRQFILSSKKLLLSDSGFYLCAWSKGIGTAYEQYFGPGTRLTVT.

The chain carries TRBV9 and TRBJ2-7, with TRBD1 identical over 9 bases. Trimming removed 3 bases from V and 1 base from J; junction bases left unmatched: 17. This CDR3 region has 19 residues. The germline gives CDR1 SGDLS, CDR2 YYNGEE. CDR3 loop: CASSAGPGQGPILSYEQYF. CDR3 DNA: TGTGCCAGCAGCGCCGGGCCGGGACAGGGACCAATCTTATCCTACGAGCAGTACTTC.

This clone was detected once. This chain connects TRBV7-2 to TRBJ2-5; tentatively, D is TRBD1 (6 bases). Trimming left V 3 bases short and J 3 bases short, with 8 bases between. The CDR3 consists of 13 residues. CDR1 SGHTA and CDR2 FQGNSA come from the germline V gene. The CDR3 sequence is CASSFHREETQYF. DNA for the CDR3: TGTGCCAGCAGCTTTCACAGGGAAGAGACCCAGTACTTC.

The sample holds a few counts of this clone. The J gene is TRBJ2-7, the V gene TRBV7-2, with a tentative D call TRBD2 (6 bases). Germline values: CDR1 SGHTA, CDR2 FQGNSA. The CDR3 is 17 residues long. V lost 4 bases and J 3 bases, leaving 22 bases between the germline ends. CDR3 residues: CASSSQAGTWVVYEQYF. The DNA of the CDR3 is TGTGCCAGCAGCTCCCAAGCCGGGACTTGGGTCGTCTACGAGCAGTACTTC.

V gene TRBV7-2 combines with J gene TRBJ1-5, with TRBD1 identical over 7 bases. Per the germline V gene, CDR1 is SGHTA and CDR2 is FQGNSA. Germline trimming cut 3 bases from V and 12 bases from J; bases unmatched to any gene: 8. The CDR3 spans 13 residues. This CDR3 is CASSFNDRAFQHF. CDR3 nucleotide sequence: TGTGCCAGCAGCTTTAATGACAGGGCATTCCAGCATTTT.

The chain employs TRBV6-1 and TRBJ1-2; 10 bases map to TRBD1. CDR3 length: 16 residues. After removal of 4 bases from V and 3 bases from J, the junction contained 8 bases not matched to a gene. CDR1 is MNHNS, CDR2 SASEGT, per germline. The CDR3 DNA is TGTGCCAGCAGTGCCCGACCGACAGGGGGCGACTATGGCTACACCTTC. Its protein product is CASSARPTGGDYGYTF.

The chain carries TRBV2 and TRBJ2-5; possibly TRBD1 for D (7 bases). Matching the DNA end better, TRBJ2-7 makes the J call doubtful. The V gene's germline CDR1 is SNHLY and CDR2 FYNNEI. CDR3 size: 14 residues. CDR3 coding DNA: TGTGCCAGCAGTGTGGAGGGGGCCTCCTACGAGCAGTACTTC. Its translation: CASSVEGASYEQYF.

The chain recombines TRBV7-3 with TRBJ2-1; a weak D match, TRBD2 (5 bases). The V gene lost 2 bases and the J gene lost 7 bases, with 18 bases spanning the gap. Germline CDR1 SGHTA, CDR2 FQGTGA. The CDR3 totals 16 residues. The CDR3 nucleotides are TGTGCCAGCAGCTTATTCGCGACTGGCACTAGGAATGAGCAGTTCTTC. Translation: CASSLFATGTRNEQFF.